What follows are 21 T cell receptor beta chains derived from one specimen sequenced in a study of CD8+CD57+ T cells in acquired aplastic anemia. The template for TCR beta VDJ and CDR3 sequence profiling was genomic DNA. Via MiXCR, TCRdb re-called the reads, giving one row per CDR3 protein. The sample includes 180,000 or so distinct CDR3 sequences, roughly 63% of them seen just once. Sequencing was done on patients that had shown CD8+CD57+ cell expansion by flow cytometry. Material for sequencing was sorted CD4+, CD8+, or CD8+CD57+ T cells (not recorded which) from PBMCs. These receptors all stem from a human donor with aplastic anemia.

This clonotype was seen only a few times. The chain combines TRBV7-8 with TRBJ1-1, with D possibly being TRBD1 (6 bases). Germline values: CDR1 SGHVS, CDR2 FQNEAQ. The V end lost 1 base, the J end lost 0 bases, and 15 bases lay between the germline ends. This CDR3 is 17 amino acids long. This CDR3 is CASSLGRGRTMNTEAFF. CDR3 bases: TGTGCCAGCAGCTTAGGACGGGGGCGAACAATGAACACTGAAGCTTTCTTT.

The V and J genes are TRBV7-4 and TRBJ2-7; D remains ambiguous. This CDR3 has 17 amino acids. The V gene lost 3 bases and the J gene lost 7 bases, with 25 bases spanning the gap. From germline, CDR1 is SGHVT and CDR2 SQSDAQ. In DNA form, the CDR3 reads TGTGCCAGCAGCTTGGCCGATGCGATGGGTTCAACACTTGAGCAGTACTTC. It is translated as CASSLADAMGSTLEQYF.

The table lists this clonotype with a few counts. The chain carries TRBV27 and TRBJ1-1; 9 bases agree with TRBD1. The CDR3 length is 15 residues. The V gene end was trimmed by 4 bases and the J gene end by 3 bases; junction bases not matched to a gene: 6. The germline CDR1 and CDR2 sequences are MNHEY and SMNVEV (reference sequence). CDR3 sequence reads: CASSCYRGRDTEAFF. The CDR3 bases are TGTGCCAGCAGTTGCTACAGGGGGCGGGACACTGAAGCTTTCTTT.

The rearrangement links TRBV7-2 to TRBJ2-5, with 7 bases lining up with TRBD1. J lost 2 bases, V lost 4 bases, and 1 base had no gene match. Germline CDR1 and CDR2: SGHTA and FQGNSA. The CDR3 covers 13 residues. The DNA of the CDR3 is TGTGCCAGCAGCTACAGGGGACAAGAGACCCAGTACTTC. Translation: CASSYRGQETQYF. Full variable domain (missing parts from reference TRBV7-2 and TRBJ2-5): GAGVSQSPSNKVTEKGKDVELRCDPISGHTALYWYRQSLGQGLEFLIYFQGNSAPDKSGLPSDRFSAERTGGSVSTLTIQRTQQEDSAVYLCASSYRGQETQYFGPGTRLLVL.

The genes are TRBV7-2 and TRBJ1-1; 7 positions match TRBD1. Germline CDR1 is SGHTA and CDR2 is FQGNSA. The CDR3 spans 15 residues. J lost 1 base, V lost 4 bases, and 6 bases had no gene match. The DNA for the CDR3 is TGTGCCAGCAGCTATACCGGGACAGCGAACACTGAAGCTTTCTTT. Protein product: CASSYTGTANTEAFF.

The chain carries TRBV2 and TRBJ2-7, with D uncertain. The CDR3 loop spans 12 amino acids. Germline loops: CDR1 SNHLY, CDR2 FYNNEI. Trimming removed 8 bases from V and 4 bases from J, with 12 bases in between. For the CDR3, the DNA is TGTGCCAGCCATACACAGCTTTACGAGCAGTACTTC. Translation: CASHTQLYEQYF.

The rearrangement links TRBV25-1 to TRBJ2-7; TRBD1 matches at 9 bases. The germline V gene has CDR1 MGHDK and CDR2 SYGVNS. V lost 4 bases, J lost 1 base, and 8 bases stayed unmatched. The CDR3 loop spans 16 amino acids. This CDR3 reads CASSAATGTGSYEQYF. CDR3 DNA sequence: TGTGCCAGCAGTGCGGCAACCGGGACAGGGTCCTACGAGCAGTACTTC.

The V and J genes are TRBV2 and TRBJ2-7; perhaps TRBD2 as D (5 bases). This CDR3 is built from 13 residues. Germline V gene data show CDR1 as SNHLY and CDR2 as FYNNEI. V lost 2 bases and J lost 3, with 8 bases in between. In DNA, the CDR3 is TGTGCCAGCAGTGAATTAGAGGGCTACGAGCAGTACTTC. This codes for CASSELEGYEQYF.

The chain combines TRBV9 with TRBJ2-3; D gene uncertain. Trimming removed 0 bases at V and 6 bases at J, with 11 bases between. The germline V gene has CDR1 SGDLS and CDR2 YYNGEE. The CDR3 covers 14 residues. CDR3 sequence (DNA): TGTGCCAGCAGCGTAGAAGCTAGTTTCGATACGCAGTATTTT. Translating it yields CASSVEASFDTQYF.

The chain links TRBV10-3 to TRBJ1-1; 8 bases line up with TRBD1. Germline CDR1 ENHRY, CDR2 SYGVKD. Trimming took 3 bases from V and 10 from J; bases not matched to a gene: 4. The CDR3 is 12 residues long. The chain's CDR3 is CAISESGGRAFF. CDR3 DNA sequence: TGTGCCATCAGTGAATCAGGGGGCCGAGCTTTCTTT.

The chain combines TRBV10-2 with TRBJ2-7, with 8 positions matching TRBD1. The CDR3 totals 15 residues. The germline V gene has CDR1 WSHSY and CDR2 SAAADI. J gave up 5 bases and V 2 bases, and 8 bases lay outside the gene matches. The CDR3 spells CASSEPVTGVNEQYF. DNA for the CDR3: TGCGCCAGCAGTGAGCCTGTGACAGGGGTAAACGAGCAGTACTTC.

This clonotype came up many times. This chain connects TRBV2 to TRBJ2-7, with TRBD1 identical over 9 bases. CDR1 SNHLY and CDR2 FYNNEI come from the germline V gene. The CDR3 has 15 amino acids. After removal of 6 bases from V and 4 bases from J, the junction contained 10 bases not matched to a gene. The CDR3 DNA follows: TGTGCCAGCAGCCCCAGGGGGACAGGGTGGTACGAGCAGTACTTC. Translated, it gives CASSPRGTGWYEQYF. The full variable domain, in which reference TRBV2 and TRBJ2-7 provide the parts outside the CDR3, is EPEVTQTPSHQVTQMGQEVILRCVPISNHLYFYWYRQILGQKVEFLVSFYNNEISEKSEIFDDQFSVERPDGSNFTLKIRSTKLEDSAMYFCASSPRGTGWYEQYFGPGTRLTVT.

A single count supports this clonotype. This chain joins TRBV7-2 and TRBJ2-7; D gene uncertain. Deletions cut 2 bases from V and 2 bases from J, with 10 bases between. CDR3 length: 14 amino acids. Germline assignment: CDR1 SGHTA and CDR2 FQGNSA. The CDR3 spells CASSLLGPTYEQYF. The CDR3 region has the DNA TGTGCCAGCAGCTTATTAGGACCCACCTACGAGCAGTACTTC. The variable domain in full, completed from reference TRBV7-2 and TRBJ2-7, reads GAGVSQSPSNKVTEKGKDVELRCDPISGHTALYWYRQSLGQGLEFLIYFQGNSAPDKSGLPSDRFSAERTGGSVSTLTIQRTQQEDSAVYLCASSLLGPTYEQYFGPGTRLTVT.

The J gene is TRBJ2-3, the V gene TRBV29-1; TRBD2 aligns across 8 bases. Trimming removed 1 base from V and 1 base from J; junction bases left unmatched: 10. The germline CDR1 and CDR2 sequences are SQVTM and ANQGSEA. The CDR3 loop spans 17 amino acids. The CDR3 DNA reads TGCAGCGTTGAAGGGGCTAAGGGGCGGGAGGGCACAGATACGCAGTATTTT. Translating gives CSVEGAKGREGTDTQYF.

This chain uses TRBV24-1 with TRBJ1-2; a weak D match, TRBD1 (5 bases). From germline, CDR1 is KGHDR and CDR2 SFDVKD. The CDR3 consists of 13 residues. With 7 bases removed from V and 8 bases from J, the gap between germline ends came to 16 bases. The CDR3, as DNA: TGTGCCACCAGCACGCGAGATGGGGGAGGCTACACCTTC. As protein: CATSTRDGGGYTF.

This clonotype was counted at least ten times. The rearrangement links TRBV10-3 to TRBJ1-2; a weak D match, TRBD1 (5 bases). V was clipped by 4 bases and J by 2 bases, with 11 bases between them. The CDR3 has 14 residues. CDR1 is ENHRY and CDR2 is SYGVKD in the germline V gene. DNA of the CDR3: TGTGCCATCAGTGCCCTCGACAGAAACTATGGCTACACCTTC. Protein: CAISALDRNYGYTF.

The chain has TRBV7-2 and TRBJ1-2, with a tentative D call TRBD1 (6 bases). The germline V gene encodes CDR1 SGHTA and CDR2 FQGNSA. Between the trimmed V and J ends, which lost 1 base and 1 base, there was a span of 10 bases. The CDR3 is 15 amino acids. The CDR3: CASSLVAGDNYGYTF. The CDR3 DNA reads TGTGCCAGCAGCTTAGTGGCAGGGGATAACTATGGCTACACCTTC.

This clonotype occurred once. The CDR3 coding sequence is TGTGCCAGCAGGGTGGGGAGCGGCCTCTCCTACAATGAGCAGTTCTTC. It codes for CASRVGSGLSYNEQFF. J is TRBJ2-1 and V is TRBV2; maybe TRBD2 (5 bases). Germline CDR1 is SNHLY and CDR2 is FYNNEI. Trimming pared 6 bases from V and 0 bases from J, leaving 15 bases between. The CDR3 totals 16 residues.

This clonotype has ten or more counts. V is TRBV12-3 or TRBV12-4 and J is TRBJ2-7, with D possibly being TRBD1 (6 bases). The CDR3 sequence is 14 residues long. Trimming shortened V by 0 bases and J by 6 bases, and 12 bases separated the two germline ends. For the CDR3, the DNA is TGTGCCAGCAGTTTAGCGGACAGTTCTTTCGAGCAGTACTTC. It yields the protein CASSLADSSFEQYF.

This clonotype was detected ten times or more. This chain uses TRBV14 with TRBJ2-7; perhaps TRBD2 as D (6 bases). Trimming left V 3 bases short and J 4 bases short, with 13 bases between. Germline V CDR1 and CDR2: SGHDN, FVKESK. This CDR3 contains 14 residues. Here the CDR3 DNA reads TGTGCCAGCAGCCACGGGGACTGGCGGTACGAGCAGTACTTC. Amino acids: CASSHGDWRYEQYF.

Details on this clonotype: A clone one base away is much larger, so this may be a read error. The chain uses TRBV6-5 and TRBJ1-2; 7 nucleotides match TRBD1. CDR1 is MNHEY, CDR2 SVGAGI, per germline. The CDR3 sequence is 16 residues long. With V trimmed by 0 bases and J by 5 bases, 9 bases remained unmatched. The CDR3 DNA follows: TGTGCCAGCAGTTACTCGTCGAACAGGGGCCTATATGGCTACACCTTC. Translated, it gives CASSYSSNRGLYGYTF.